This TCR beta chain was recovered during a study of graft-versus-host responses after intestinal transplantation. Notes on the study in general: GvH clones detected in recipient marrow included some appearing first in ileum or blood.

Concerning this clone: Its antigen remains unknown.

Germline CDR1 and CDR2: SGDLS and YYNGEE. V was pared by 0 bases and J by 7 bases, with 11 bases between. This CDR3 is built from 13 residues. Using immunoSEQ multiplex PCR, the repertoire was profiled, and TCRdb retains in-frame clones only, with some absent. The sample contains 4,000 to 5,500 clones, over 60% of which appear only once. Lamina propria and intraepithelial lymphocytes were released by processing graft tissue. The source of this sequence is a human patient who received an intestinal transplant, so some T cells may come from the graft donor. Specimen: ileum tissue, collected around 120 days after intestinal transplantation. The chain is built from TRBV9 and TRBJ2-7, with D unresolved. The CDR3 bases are TGTGCCAGCAGCGTAGGTAGCATGGGGGAGCAGTACTTC. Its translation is CASSVGSMGEQYF. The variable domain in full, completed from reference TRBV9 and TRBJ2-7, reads DSGVTQTPKHLITATGQRVTLRCSPRSGDLSVYWYQQSLDQGLQFLIQYYNGEERAKGNILERFSAQQFPDLHSELNLSSLELGDSALYFCASSVGSMGEQYFGPGTRLTVT.